The clone carrying this TCR beta chain was counted ten times or more. Read data end 3 residues before the CDR3 end; the end is taken from the germline J gene. TCRdb keeps only in-frame clones here, not all; method: immunoSEQ multiplex PCR. The repertoire yields approximately 37,000 clones, none seen only once; the top ten contain roughly 3.4%. This sample was included in a study of T cell clonality in common variable immunodeficiency. The V and J ends lost 3 bases and 0 bases respectively, with 9 bases between them. Per germline, CDR1 GTSNPN and CDR2 SVGIG (reference sequence). This CDR3 spans 15 amino acids.

The sequence derives from a person aged 18 to 75 in good health. The sequenced material came from peripheral blood mononuclear cells. The chain is built from TRBV30 and TRBJ2-6, with a tentative D call TRBD1 (5 bases). CDR3 residues: CAWRRQLSGANVLTF. CDR3 DNA (partial): TGTGCCTGGAGAAGACAGCTCTCTGGGGCCAACGTC.